These 14 T cell receptor beta chains were all obtained from the same sample, sequenced in a study of blood T cell repertoires in COVID-19. Assay used: immunoSEQ multiplex PCR; TCRdb lists only in-frame clones, some missing. The data contain around 80,000 clones, around 79% of them singletons. The source material was peripheral blood. Receptor source: an elderly man with acute or convalescent COVID-19.

The chain has TRBV18 and TRBJ2-2; 8 nucleotides agree with TRBD1. The J segment lost 4 bases and the V segment lost 3 bases, leaving 7 bases of the junction unmatched. The CDR3 length is 16 residues. Germline-derived CDR1 and CDR2 are KGHSH and LQKENI. CDR3 nucleotides: TGTGCCAGCTCACCCCTAGGACAGGGAAGCACCGGGGAGCTGTTTTTT. Its translation is CASSPLGQGSTGELFF.

This clone has a single count. The chain employs TRBV5-8 and TRBJ2-7, with D perhaps TRBD1 (5 bases). V was clipped by 2 bases and J by 2 bases, with 11 bases between them. CDR1 SGHTS and CDR2 YDEGEE come from the germline V gene. The CDR3 is made up of 14 amino acids. The CDR3 nucleotides are TGTGCCAGCAGCTTCTCCGACAGAGCCTACGAGCAGTACTTC. Residues: CASSFSDRAYEQYF.

The chain combines TRBV5-1 with TRBJ1-1; tentatively, D is TRBD1 (6 bases). Between the trimmed V and J ends, which lost 3 bases and 4 bases, there was a span of 10 bases. The germline gives CDR1 SGHRS, CDR2 YFSETQ. This CDR3 is 13 amino acids long. CDR3: CASSSGEGTEAFF. The CDR3 nucleotides read TGCGCCAGCAGCTCAGGGGAAGGCACTGAAGCTTTCTTT.

V and J are TRBV18 and TRBJ2-6, with D unclear. Germline V CDR1 and CDR2: KGHSH, LQKENI. Trimming pared 5 bases from V and 1 base from J, leaving 9 bases between. The CDR3 totals 15 residues. The CDR3 is CASSNYGSGANVLTF. The CDR3 nucleotides are TGTGCCAGCTCAAACTATGGGTCTGGGGCCAACGTCCTGACTTTC.

The table lists this clone with a count of one. The chain combines TRBV15 with TRBJ1-6; 8 nucleotides match TRBD1. The CDR3 has 17 amino acids. Germline V gives CDR1 LNHNV, CDR2 YYDKDF (reference sequence). The trim removed 0 bases at V and 5 bases at J, leaving 6 bases unmatched. CDR3 bases: TGTGCCACCAGCAGAGATCAAACAGGGGGGAATAATTCACCCCTCCACTTT. The encoded protein is CATSRDQTGGNNSPLHF.

The rearrangement uses TRBV4-1 and TRBJ1-1; 9 bases are a match to TRBD1. The J segment lost 1 base and the V segment lost 4 bases, leaving 4 bases of the junction unmatched. Germline CDR1 reads MGHRA; CDR2 reads YSYEKL. The CDR3 consists of 15 residues. CDR3 sequence: CASSLVQGANTEAFF. CDR3 sequence (DNA): TGCGCCAGCAGCCTCGTACAGGGGGCGAACACTGAAGCTTTCTTT.

For the CDR3, the DNA is TGCGCCAGCAGCCAAGAACGCTGGAGGGCAGATACGCAGTATTTT. Translating gives CASSQERWRADTQYF. The rearrangement links TRBV4-1 to TRBJ2-3; possible D gene TRBD2, 6 bases. The CDR3 has 15 amino acids. V lost 0 bases and J 4 bases, leaving 11 bases between the germline ends. Germline CDR1 reads MGHRA; CDR2 reads YSYEKL.

This clone was observed once. The CDR3 DNA follows: TGCGCCAGCAGCGACACAGGGCGGCGAGGCTACACCTTC. Protein: CASSDTGRRGYTF. The chain combines TRBV5-1 with TRBJ1-2; perhaps TRBD1 as D (6 bases). Germline CDR1 SGHRS, CDR2 YFSETQ. There are 13 residues in the CDR3. Trimming left V 4 bases short and J 8 bases short, with 15 bases between.

The V and J genes are TRBV5-1 and TRBJ1-1; tentatively, D is TRBD1 (6 bases). The CDR3 runs to 13 residues. Deletions cut 7 bases from V and 4 bases from J, with 14 bases between. Germline CDR1 SGHRS, CDR2 YFSETQ. The CDR3 loop reads CASSDQGGTEAFF. The CDR3 DNA reads as TGCGCCAGCTCAGACCAAGGGGGCACTGAAGCTTTCTTT.

The rearrangement links TRBV11-2 to TRBJ2-1; maybe TRBD2 (5 bases). The CDR3 covers 14 residues. Trimming took 1 base from V and 6 from J, leaving 10 bases between them. Germline V lookup: CDR1 SGHAT, CDR2 FQNNGV. CDR3: CASSLGDYRNEQFF. DNA of the CDR3: TGTGCCAGCAGCTTAGGAGACTACCGCAATGAGCAGTTCTTC.

The rearrangement links TRBV5-1 to TRBJ2-2; 9 nucleotides line up with TRBD1. Trimming removed 4 bases from V and 1 base from J; junction bases left unmatched: 2. The V gene's germline CDR1 is SGHRS and CDR2 YFSETQ. The CDR3 sequence is 15 residues long. CDR3 region: CASSRGQGNTGELFF. The CDR3 DNA reads TGCGCCAGCAGCAGGGGACAGGGGAACACCGGGGAGCTGTTTTTT. Full variable domain (outside the CDR3, taken from reference TRBV5-1 and TRBJ2-2): KAGVTQTPRYLIKTRGQQVTLSCSPISGHRSVSWYQQTPGQGLQFLFEYFSETQRNKGNFPGRFSGRQFSNSRSEMNVSTLELGDSALYLCASSRGQGNTGELFFGEGSRLTVL.

This chain links TRBV19 with TRBJ1-1; no clear D. V was pared by 8 bases and J by 0 bases, with 19 bases between. This CDR3 spans 16 amino acids. Germline CDR1 is LNHDA and CDR2 is SQIVND (reference sequence). The CDR3 DNA follows: TGTGCCAGTTTAGTCTTTTTCCAAGCAATGAACACTGAAGCTTTCTTT. The encoded protein is CASLVFFQAMNTEAFF.

This clone occurred a few times. The chain is built from TRBV6-6 and TRBJ1-2; 7 bases agree with TRBD1. V was pared by 8 bases and J by 1 base, with 7 bases of the junction left unmatched. The length of the CDR3 is 14 residues. The V gene's germline CDR1 is MNHNY and CDR2 SVGAGI (reference sequence). DNA of the CDR3: TGTGCCAGCCGACAGGGAGGCAATAACTATGGCTACACCTTC. Amino acid sequence: CASRQGGNNYGYTF.

The J gene is TRBJ1-2, the V gene TRBV4-1; possible D gene TRBD1, 5 bases. The V gene's germline CDR1 is MGHRA and CDR2 YSYEKL. V gave up 2 bases and J gave up 4 bases, with 20 bases separating them. This CDR3 has 17 amino acids. The CDR3 is CASSQQGLSLVAYGYTF. The CDR3 DNA is TGCGCCAGCAGCCAACAGGGACTGTCACTGGTGGCCTATGGCTACACCTTC.